These T cell receptor beta chains were read from a single sample in a study of cytomegalovirus exposure and HLA in healthy donors. The table came from immunoSEQ multiplex PCR; TCRdb's copy has only in-frame clones and leaves some out. The sample consists of some 150,000 clones, 70% to 90% of them appearing once. The material sequenced was PBMCs. The source of these receptors is a human donor in good health. The CDR3 runs from the conserved cysteine through the conserved F or W. A D gene is named only where the DNA matches it firmly. Rows give clone size only sometimes, using once, few, many, or a class for an expanded clone.

cdr3_length	v_call	j_call	clone_size	d_call	cdr3_aa	cdr3_nt
18	TRBV4-1	TRBJ2-3	once	TRBD2	CASSLRAGGLWGTDTQYF	TGCGCCAGCAGCCTACGAGCGGGGGGGCTTTGGGGAACAGATACGCAGTATTTT
16	TRBV19	TRBJ1-5	few	TRBD1	CASSTDGTGVNQPQHF	TGTGCCAGTAGTACAGACGGGACAGGGGTAAATCAGCCCCAGCATTTT
15	TRBV23-1	TRBJ1-5	NA	NA	CARWREGRLNQPQHF	TGCGCCAGATGGCGGGAGGGGCGCTTAAATCAGCCCCAGCATTTT
15	TRBV9	TRBJ2-5	NA	NA	CASSVGGGTQETQYF	TGTGCCAGCAGCGTAGGGGGCGGAACCCAAGAGACCCAGTACTTC
15	TRBV4-1	TRBJ1-5	once	NA	CASSGAGVFNQPQHF	TGCGCCAGCAGCGGTGCAGGGGTTTTCAATCAGCCCCAGCATTTT
13	TRBV18	TRBJ1-1	NA	NA	CASSEGQNTEAFF	TGTGCCAGCTCCGAGGGACAAAACACTGAAGCTTTCTTT
17	TRBV6-8	TRBJ2-1	few	NA	CASSYPSVLAGENEQFF	TGTGCCAGCAGTTACCCGAGCGTGTTAGCCGGGGAGAATGAGCAGTTCTTC
15	TRBV7-9	TRBJ2-2	few	TRBD1	CASSWTGGNTGELFF	TGTGCCAGCAGCTGGACAGGGGGGAACACCGGGGAGCTGTTTTTT
15	TRBV6-5	TRBJ2-3	NA	TRBD1	CASSTDREITDTQYF	TGTGCCAGCAGCACAGACAGGGAAATCACAGATACGCAGTATTTT
12	TRBV27	TRBJ2-7	NA	NA	CASSRGSYEQYF	TGTGCCAGCTCCAGGGGTTCCTACGAGCAGTACTTC
16	TRBV4-3	TRBJ2-1	many	TRBD2	CASSRTSGGSYNEQFF	TGCGCCAGCAGCCGGACTAGCGGGGGCTCCTACAATGAGCAGTTCTTC
13	TRBV6-1	TRBJ2-1	NA	NA	CASSVTAESEQFF	TGTGCCAGCAGTGTAACTGCGGAGAGTGAGCAGTTCTTC
16	TRBV19	TRBJ2-2	NA	TRBD1	CASNKNPGQSTGELFF	TGTGCCAGTAATAAAAATCCGGGACAGAGCACCGGGGAGCTGTTTTTT
18	TRBV7-9	TRBJ1-1	NA	NA	CASSLAQIRQGMNTEAFF	TGTGCCAGCAGCTTAGCGCAAATTCGGCAGGGGATGAACACTGAAGCTTTCTTT
14	TRBV28	TRBJ1-5	NA	NA	CASSFWASNQPQHF	TGTGCCAGCAGTTTTTGGGCTAGCAATCAGCCCCAGCATTTT
15	TRBV18	TRBJ2-1	NA	TRBD2	CASSPSGTRANEQFF	TGTGCCAGCTCACCTTCCGGGACTAGGGCCAATGAGCAGTTCTTC
17	TRBV7-8	TRBJ2-2	NA	NA	CASSLIPQGESTGELFF	TGTGCCAGCAGCTTAATCCCCCAGGGTGAGAGCACCGGGGAGCTGTTTTTT
16	TRBV4-1	TRBJ1-2	NA	NA	CASSRSRGGLNYGYTF	TGCGCCAGCAGCCGTTCGCGGGGGGGTCTTAACTATGGCTACACCTTC
15	TRBV28	TRBJ1-3	NA	NA	CASSSPASGRNTIYF	TGTGCCAGCAGTTCCCCCGCGTCTGGGAGGAACACCATATATTTT
18	TRBV11-2	TRBJ1-1	NA	TRBD1	CASSSKGVRTGGGTEAFF	TGTGCCAGCAGCTCGAAAGGTGTTCGGACAGGGGGCGGCACTGAAGCTTTCTTT
14	TRBV18	TRBJ2-7	few	NA	CASSPGAIPVEQYF	TGTGCCAGCTCACCAGGGGCAATCCCTGTCGAGCAGTACTTC
14	TRBV19	TRBJ1-5	once	NA	CASSMGGGDQPQHF	TGTGCCAGTAGTATGGGTGGAGGGGATCAGCCCCAGCATTTT
17	TRBV5-1	TRBJ2-7	NA	TRBD1	CASSLGGTGAAHYEQYF	TGCGCCAGCAGCTTGGGGGGGACAGGGGCCGCCCACTACGAGCAGTACTTC
13	TRBV6-5	TRBJ1-3	NA	NA	CASREAGGNTIYF	TGTGCCAGCAGGGAGGCGGGGGGAAACACCATATATTTT
18	TRBV5-1	TRBJ1-1	NA	TRBD1	CASSRRPTGVGMNTEAFF	TGCGCCAGCAGCCGTAGACCTACAGGGGTGGGTATGAACACTGAAGCTTTCTTT
17	TRBV9	TRBJ1-5	NA	TRBD1	CASSETDRVYSNQPQHF	TGTGCCAGCAGCGAAACGGACAGGGTTTATAGCAATCAGCCCCAGCATTTT
14	TRBV11-3	TRBJ2-1	NA	TRBD2	CASSPGLAGDEQFF	TGTGCCAGCAGCCCAGGACTAGCGGGCGATGAGCAGTTCTTC
16	TRBV7-2	TRBJ1-2	NA	NA	CASRNFPSGHNYGYTF	TGTGCCAGCAGAAACTTCCCTTCGGGACATAACTATGGCTACACCTTC
16	TRBV6-6	TRBJ2-6	NA	TRBD1	CASADRDRSGANVLTF	TGTGCCAGCGCCGACAGGGATCGCTCTGGGGCCAACGTCCTGACTTTC
15	TRBV7-2	TRBJ2-5	NA	TRBD2	CASRQTSGRRETQYF	TGTGCCAGCAGACAAACTAGCGGGAGAAGGGAGACCCAGTACTTC
14	TRBV25-1	TRBJ1-1	NA	NA	CASSATIMNTEAFF	TGTGCCAGCAGTGCCACAATTATGAACACTGAAGCTTTCTTT
17	TRBV9	TRBJ2-1	NA	TRBD2	CASSVSAGVGSYNEQFF	TGTGCCAGCAGCGTCTCGGCGGGGGTTGGCTCCTACAATGAGCAGTTCTTC
15	TRBV7-3	TRBJ2-1	NA	TRBD2	CASSPQAGGPNEQFF	TGTGCCAGCAGCCCTCAGGCGGGGGGGCCGAATGAGCAGTTCTTC
14	TRBV6-5	TRBJ1-1	few	NA	CASSLNKFYTEAFF	TGTGCCAGCAGTTTGAACAAGTTCTACACTGAAGCTTTCTTT
16	TRBV11-2	TRBJ2-7	many	NA	CASSPIARRGSYEQYF	TGTGCCAGCAGCCCCATCGCCCGCAGAGGCTCCTACGAGCAGTACTTC
13	TRBV6-1	TRBJ1-2	NA	NA	CASSVGGEIGYTF	TGTGCCAGCAGTGTTGGAGGGGAGATCGGCTACACCTTC
15	TRBV4-1	TRBJ1-3	NA	NA	CASSQVRSSGNTIYF	TGCGCCAGCAGCCAAGTCAGATCTTCTGGAAACACCATATATTTT
18	TRBV18	TRBJ2-2	NA	TRBD2	CASSPPSTAGTSGGELFF	TGTGCCAGCTCACCACCGTCAACAGCCGGGACTAGCGGCGGGGAGCTGTTTTTT
11	TRBV30	TRBJ2-4	NA	TRBD1	CASGTVNIQYF	TGTGCCTCCGGGACAGTAAACATTCAGTACTTC
15	TRBV7-2	TRBJ1-2	NA	NA	CASSLAGTNVYGYTF	TGTGCCAGCAGCTTAGCCGGGACTAACGTCTATGGCTACACCTTC
17	TRBV2	TRBJ1-1	NA	TRBD1	CASSLQSGGSLNTEAFF	TGTGCCAGCAGCCTCCAGTCAGGGGGCTCCTTGAACACTGAAGCTTTCTTT
17	TRBV27	TRBJ2-1	once	NA	CASSPPPGLMSFGEQFF	TGTGCCAGCAGTCCCCCTCCGGGACTGATGAGTTTTGGTGAGCAGTTCTTC
15	TRBV5-4	TRBJ2-1	NA	TRBD1	CASSRQGGSYNEQFF	TGTGCCAGCAGCCGACAGGGTGGTTCCTACAATGAGCAGTTCTTC
14	TRBV5-4	TRBJ2-7	NA	TRBD1	CASSPRRQGIEQYF	TGTGCCAGCAGCCCACGTAGACAGGGTATAGAGCAGTACTTC
17	TRBV28	TRBJ2-2	NA	TRBD1	CASSNGDRVTNTGELFF	TGTGCCAGCTCCAATGGGGACAGAGTAACGAACACCGGGGAGCTGTTTTTT
15	TRBV6-5	TRBJ1-2	NA	TRBD1	CASKTGTGAPYGYTF	TGTGCCAGCAAGACCGGGACAGGGGCCCCCTATGGCTACACCTTC
19	TRBV4-2	TRBJ2-1	NA	TRBD2	CASSQEEGLTSLETNEQFF	TGTGCCAGCAGCCAAGAAGAGGGTCTGACTAGCCTTGAAACCAATGAGCAGTTCTTC